The clone carrying this T cell receptor (beta chain) showed up many times. V was pared by 3 bases and J by 6 bases, with 17 bases of the junction left unmatched. There are 18 residues in the CDR3. CDR1 is SEHNR, CDR2 FQNEAQ, per germline (reference sequence). The entry originates in a study of glioma-infiltrating T cells. TCR alpha and beta CDR3 regions were amplified from RNA using iRepertoire nested multiplex PCR. Via MiXCR, TCRdb re-called the multiplex PCR reads, giving one row per CDR3 protein. The data show about 94,000 distinct CDR3 sequences, approximately 22% seen once. The V and J genes are TRBV7-9 and TRBJ2-3, with TRBD2 matching 8 bases. The material sequenced was glioma tissue, nonneoplastic brain tissue, or PBMCs (not recorded which). The receptor comes from a human donor with low-grade glioma or glioblastoma, undergoing nonglioma brain surgery, or in good health (not recorded which). CDR3 region: CASSFRHGGRPAGDTQYF. In nucleotides, the CDR3 is TGTGCCAGCAGCTTTCGTCATGGCGGGAGGCCGGCTGGGGATACGCAGTATTTT.